This is a list of T cell receptor beta chains from one sample in a study of T cells in Graves' hyperthyroidism and ophthalmopathy. MiXCR, applied by TCRdb to the multiplex PCR reads, yields one record per CDR3 protein. Of approximately 260,000 distinct CDR3 sequences in the sample, around 15% were seen once. Sequencing input: blood. The receptors come from a woman aged 45-65 years with Graves' hyperthyroidism that later progressed to Graves' ophthalmopathy. CDR3s include the opening cysteine and the closing phenylalanine or tryptophan.

j_call: TRBJ2-1
v_call: TRBV9
cdr3_aa: CASSVESRGTNEQFF

j_call: TRBJ2-3
v_call: TRBV18
cdr3_aa: CASSTTSGSKDTQYF

j_call: TRBJ1-1
v_call: TRBV11-2
cdr3_aa: CASSFRGLAFF

j_call: TRBJ2-2
v_call: TRBV3-1
cdr3_aa: CASSARDRGPGELFF

j_call: TRBJ2-2
v_call: TRBV5-5
cdr3_aa: CASSPSLSGELFF

j_call: TRBJ1-1
v_call: TRBV3-1
cdr3_aa: CASSRRGAEAFF

j_call: TRBJ2-7
v_call: TRBV5-5
cdr3_aa: CASSLAPASGSYEQYF

j_call: TRBJ1-4
v_call: TRBV5-1
cdr3_aa: CASSLGQGGEKPFF

j_call: TRBJ1-5
v_call: TRBV10-3
cdr3_aa: CAIGLQDQPQHF

j_call: TRBJ2-7
v_call: TRBV20-1
cdr3_aa: CSARDWGAGLNEQYF

j_call: TRBJ2-7
v_call: TRBV5-1
cdr3_aa: CASSLDHRQASEQYF

j_call: TRBJ1-5
v_call: TRBV6-1
cdr3_aa: CASSDGGSQHF

j_call: TRBJ1-1
v_call: TRBV13
cdr3_aa: CASSLPPGKAEAFF

j_call: TRBJ2-1
v_call: TRBV7-2
cdr3_aa: CASSLAGGSGYNEQFF

j_call: TRBJ2-1
v_call: TRBV5-1
cdr3_aa: CASSLEQRAYNEQFF

j_call: TRBJ2-3
v_call: TRBV6-5
cdr3_aa: CASSYPRGGGRVQVFAQYF

j_call: TRBJ2-1
v_call: TRBV2
cdr3_aa: CASSRRLAGVKSRNEQFF

j_call: TRBJ1-5
v_call: TRBV20-1
cdr3_aa: CSAFYRDQPQHF

j_call: TRBJ2-7
v_call: TRBV7-2
cdr3_aa: CASSLRSGRGSYEQYF

j_call: TRBJ2-7
v_call: TRBV20-1
cdr3_aa: CSARVGGAGEQYF

j_call: TRBJ2-1
v_call: TRBV3-1
cdr3_aa: CASSQEPSGRGNEQFF

j_call: TRBJ2-2
v_call: TRBV6-1
cdr3_aa: CASMAGPNTGELFF

j_call: TRBJ2-7
v_call: TRBV4-1
cdr3_aa: CASSQDFGLAGEQYF

j_call: TRBJ2-1
v_call: TRBV11-2
cdr3_aa: CASSLRTSGRLNEQFF

j_call: TRBJ2-7
v_call: TRBV7-2
cdr3_aa: CASSPGSAPYEQYF

j_call: TRBJ1-1
v_call: TRBV7-9
cdr3_aa: CASSPAGAMNTEAFF

j_call: TRBJ1-4
v_call: TRBV6-2/TRBV6-3
cdr3_aa: CASISRDRVREIEKLFF

j_call: TRBJ1-2
v_call: TRBV7-3
cdr3_aa: CASSLAGANGYTF

j_call: TRBJ2-3
v_call: TRBV12-3/TRBV12-4
cdr3_aa: CASSPGLAAGTDTQYF

j_call: TRBJ2-7
v_call: TRBV20-1
cdr3_aa: CSANRGRGGNEQYF

j_call: TRBJ1-2
v_call: TRBV20-1
cdr3_aa: CSASDRGNYGYTF

j_call: TRBJ1-2
v_call: TRBV27
cdr3_aa: CASSLRRTGAYGYTF

j_call: TRBJ2-2
v_call: TRBV28
cdr3_aa: CASSSLTSQAIANTGELFF

j_call: TRBJ2-1
v_call: TRBV20-1
cdr3_aa: CSPPGTGAFEQFF

j_call: TRBJ2-3
v_call: TRBV7-9
cdr3_aa: CASSPTGGSVLEQYF

j_call: TRBJ1-6
v_call: TRBV4-1
cdr3_aa: CASSQRPSIGHNSPLHF

j_call: TRBJ2-1
v_call: TRBV11-2
cdr3_aa: CASSLPSSLFDSYNEQFF

j_call: TRBJ2-5
v_call: TRBV20-1
cdr3_aa: CSARTSRAQETQYF

j_call: TRBJ2-3
v_call: TRBV20-1
cdr3_aa: CSALTSGRARTDTQYF

j_call: TRBJ2-5
v_call: TRBV20-1
cdr3_aa: CSAIQYQETQYF

j_call: TRBJ2-7
v_call: TRBV5-1
cdr3_aa: CASRVTSGSYEQYF

j_call: TRBJ2-1
v_call: TRBV18
cdr3_aa: CASSPPVYNEQFF

j_call: TRBJ2-6
v_call: TRBV28
cdr3_aa: CASSLPGTGASFSGANVLTF

j_call: TRBJ1-6
v_call: TRBV5-1
cdr3_aa: CASRPDRENSPLHF

j_call: TRBJ1-6
v_call: TRBV9
cdr3_aa: CASSGGTGENSPLHF